This is a list of T cell receptor beta chains from one sample in a study of CD8 T cells in ankylosing spondylitis. In TCRdb, the 5' RACE reads were re-called with MiXCR into one record per CDR3 protein. Altogether approximately 350,000 distinct CDR3 sequences are present, over 12% being singletons, with the ten largest covering approximately 1%. The sequenced sample was blood, either unsorted or a sorted T cell fraction (not recorded which). The receptors originated from a male donor with ankylosing spondylitis or in good health (not recorded which). CDR3s include the opening cysteine and the closing phenylalanine or tryptophan. A D gene is named only where the DNA matches it firmly. Clone size appears in some rows only: once, few, many, or a class for an expanded clone.

V	J	D	size	CDR3	DNA
TRBV5-1	TRBJ2-4	TRBD2	.	CASSLTGGVDIQYF	TGCGCCAGCAGCTTGACGGGGGGAGTAGACATTCAGTACTTC
TRBV29-1	TRBJ2-3	TRBD1	.	CSVVRDRGPDTQYF	TGCAGCGTTGTAAGGGACAGGGGGCCAGATACGCAGTATTTT
TRBV5-1	TRBJ2-5	.	many	CASSSGTPQETQYF	TGTGCCAGCAGTTCAGGGACTCCACAAGAGACCCAGTACTTC
TRBV6-1	TRBJ2-2	TRBD2	few	CASRSLAGAGELFF	TGTGCCAGCAGGTCACTAGCGGGAGCCGGGGAGCTGTTTTTT
TRBV7-9	TRBJ2-1	.	.	CASSLLSSNHEQFF	TGTGCCAGCAGCTTATTGTCATCTAACCATGAGCAGTTCTTC
TRBV20-1	TRBJ2-1	.	few	CSASLDNEQFF	TGCAGTGCAAGCCTAGACAATGAGCAGTTCTTC
TRBV20-1	TRBJ1-3	TRBD1	once	CSVPDRGGNTIYF	TGCAGTGTCCCGGACAGGGGGGGAAACACCATATATTTT
TRBV5-1	TRBJ1-2	.	few	CASSDGGRYDGYTF	TGCGCCAGCAGCGACGGGGGAAGATATGATGGCTACACCTTC
TRBV24-1	TRBJ1-2	.	few	CATSDFTIAYGYTF	TGTGCCACCAGTGATTTCACCATTGCCTATGGCTACACCTTC
TRBV11-2	TRBJ1-2	.	few	CASSQGSYDGYTF	TGTGCCAGCAGTCAGGGGTCTTACGATGGCTACACCTTC
TRBV5-1	TRBJ1-1	.	.	CASSFGDTEAFF	TGCGCCAGCAGCTTCGGAGACACTGAAGCTTTCTTT
TRBV5-1	TRBJ2-7	.	many	CASSLERPYEQYF	TGCGCCAGCAGCTTGGAACGACCCTACGAGCAGTACTTC
TRBV4-2	TRBJ1-3	.	.	CASSQVGTGGNTIYF	TGTGCCAGCAGCCAAGTTGGAACGGGAGGAAACACCATATATTTT
TRBV20-1	TRBJ2-7	TRBD1	few	CSALGQGLVYEQYF	TGCAGTGCCCTGGGACAGGGGCTCGTCTACGAGCAGTACTTC
TRBV21-1	TRBJ2-6	.	.	CASSIGGSGANVLTF	TGTGCCAGCAGCATAGGGGGATCTGGGGCCAACGTCCTGACTTTC
TRBV6-1	TRBJ2-3	TRBD1	.	CASSERTGGGTQYF	TGTGCCAGCAGTGAGAGGACAGGGGGAGGTACGCAGTATTTT
TRBV7-2	TRBJ1-2	TRBD1	.	CASSPGGGSGYTF	TGTGCCAGCAGCCCAGGGGGCGGCTCTGGCTACACCTTC
TRBV14	TRBJ2-5	TRBD1	.	CASSQVGDRQETQYF	TGTGCCAGCAGCCAAGTTGGGGACAGACAAGAGACCCAGTACTTC
TRBV11-2	TRBJ2-7	.	.	CASSPAGYSYEQYF	TGTGCCAGCAGCCCCGCGGGGTACTCCTACGAGCAGTACTTC
TRBV12-3/TRBV12-4	TRBJ2-1	.	.	CASSLEFRQFF	TGTGCCAGCAGTTTGGAATTTCGGCAGTTCTTC
TRBV20-1	TRBJ1-3	TRBD1	many	CSARGGSGGTIYF	TGCAGTGCCAGGGGGGGCTCCGGGGGCACCATATATTTT